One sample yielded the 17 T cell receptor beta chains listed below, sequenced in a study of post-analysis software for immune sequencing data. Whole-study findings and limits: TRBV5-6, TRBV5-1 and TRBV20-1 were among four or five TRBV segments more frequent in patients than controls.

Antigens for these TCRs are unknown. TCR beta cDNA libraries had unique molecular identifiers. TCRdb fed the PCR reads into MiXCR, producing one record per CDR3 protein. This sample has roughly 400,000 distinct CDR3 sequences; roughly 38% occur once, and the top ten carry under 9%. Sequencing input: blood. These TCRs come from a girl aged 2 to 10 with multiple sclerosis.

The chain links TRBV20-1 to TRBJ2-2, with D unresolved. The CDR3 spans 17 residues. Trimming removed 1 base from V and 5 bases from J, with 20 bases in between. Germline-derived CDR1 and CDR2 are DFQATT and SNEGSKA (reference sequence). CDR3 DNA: TGCAGTGCTAGAGCCCGAGGCTCCCCCTTCGGTACCGGGGAGCTGTTTTTT. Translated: CSARARGSPFGTGELFF.

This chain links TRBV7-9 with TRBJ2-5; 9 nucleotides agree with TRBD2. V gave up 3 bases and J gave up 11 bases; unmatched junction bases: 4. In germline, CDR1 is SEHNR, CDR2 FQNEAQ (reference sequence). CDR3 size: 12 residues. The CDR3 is CASSLGSGGQYF. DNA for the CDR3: TGTGCCAGCAGCTTGGGTAGCGGGGGACAGTACTTC.

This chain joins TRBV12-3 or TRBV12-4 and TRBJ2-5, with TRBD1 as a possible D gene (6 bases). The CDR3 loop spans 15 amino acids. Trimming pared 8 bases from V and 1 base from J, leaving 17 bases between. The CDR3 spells CASRYQQGPQETQYF. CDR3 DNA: TGTGCCAGCCGCTACCAACAGGGTCCCCAAGAGACCCAGTACTTC.

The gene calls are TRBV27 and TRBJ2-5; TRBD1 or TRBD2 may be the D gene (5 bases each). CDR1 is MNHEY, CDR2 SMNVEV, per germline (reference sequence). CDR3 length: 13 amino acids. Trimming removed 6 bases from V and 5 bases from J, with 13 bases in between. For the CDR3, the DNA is TGTGCCAGCAGGGGGACGTCCCGCGAGACCCAGTACTTC. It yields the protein CASRGTSRETQYF.

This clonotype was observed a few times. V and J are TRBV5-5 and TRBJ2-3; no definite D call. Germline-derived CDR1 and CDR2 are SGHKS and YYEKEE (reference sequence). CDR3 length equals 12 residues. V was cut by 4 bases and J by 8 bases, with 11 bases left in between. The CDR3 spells CASSPAEATQYF. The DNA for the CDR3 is TGTGCCAGCAGCCCCGCTGAGGCTACGCAGTATTTT. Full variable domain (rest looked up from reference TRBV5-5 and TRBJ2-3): DAGVTQSPTHLIKTRGQQVTLRCSPISGHKSVSWYQQVLGQGPQFIFQYYEKEERGRGNFPDRFSARQFPNYSSELNVNALLLGDSALYLCASSPAEATQYFGPGTRLTVL.

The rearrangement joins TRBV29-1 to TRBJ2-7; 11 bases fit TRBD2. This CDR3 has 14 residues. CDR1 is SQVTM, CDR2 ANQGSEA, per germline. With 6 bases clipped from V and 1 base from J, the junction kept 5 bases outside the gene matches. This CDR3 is CSVGGTSGSYEQYF. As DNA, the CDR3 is TGCAGCGTCGGAGGGACTAGCGGATCCTACGAGCAGTACTTC.

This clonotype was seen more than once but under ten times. The CDR3, as DNA: TGTGCCAGCAGCTTACGTTCTAGCGGGGGGAAAAGCGGCGAGCAGTACTTC. This sequence encodes CASSLRSSGGKSGEQYF. The gene calls are TRBV7-9 and TRBJ2-7, with 11 bases aligning to TRBD2. J gave up 6 bases and V 2 bases, and 12 bases lay outside the gene matches. The CDR3 length is 17 residues. Germline lookup yields CDR1 SEHNR and CDR2 FQNEAQ (reference sequence).

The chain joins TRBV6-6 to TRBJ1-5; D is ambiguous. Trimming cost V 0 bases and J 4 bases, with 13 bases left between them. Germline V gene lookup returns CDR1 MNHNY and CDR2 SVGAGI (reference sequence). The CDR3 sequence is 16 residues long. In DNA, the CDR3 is TGTGCCAGCAGTTACTCGGCCGAGGCCCCAAATCAGCCCCAGCATTTT. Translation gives CASSYSAEAPNQPQHF.

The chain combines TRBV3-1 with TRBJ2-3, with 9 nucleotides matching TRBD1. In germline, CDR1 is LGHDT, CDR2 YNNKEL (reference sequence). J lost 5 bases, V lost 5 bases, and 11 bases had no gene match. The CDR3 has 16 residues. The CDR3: CASSFPGQGNEDTQYF. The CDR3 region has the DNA TGTGCCAGCAGCTTCCCGGGACAGGGCAACGAAGATACGCAGTATTTT.

The DNA for the CDR3 is TGTGCCATCAGTGACCCCAGGGGCCTATACAATGAGCAGTTCTTC. Amino acid sequence: CAISDPRGLYNEQFF. The chain recombines TRBV10-3 with TRBJ2-1; possibly TRBD1 for D (6 bases). This CDR3 contains 15 residues. The V end was cut by 3 bases, the J end by 4 bases, with 13 bases between. Germline CDR1 reads ENHRY; CDR2 reads SYGVKD.

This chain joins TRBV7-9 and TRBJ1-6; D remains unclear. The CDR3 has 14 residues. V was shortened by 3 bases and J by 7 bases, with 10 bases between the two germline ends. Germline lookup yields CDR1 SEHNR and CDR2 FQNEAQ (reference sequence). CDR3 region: CASSFLEGNSPLHF. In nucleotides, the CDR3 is TGTGCCAGCAGCTTTTTAGAGGGAAATTCACCCCTCCACTTT.

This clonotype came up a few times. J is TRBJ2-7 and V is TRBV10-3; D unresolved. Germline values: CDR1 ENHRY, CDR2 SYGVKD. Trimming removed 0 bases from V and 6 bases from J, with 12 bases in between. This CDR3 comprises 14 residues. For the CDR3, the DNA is TGTGCCATCAGTGAGTCGAGTCGGGCAGCCGAGCAGTACTTC. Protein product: CAISESSRAAEQYF.

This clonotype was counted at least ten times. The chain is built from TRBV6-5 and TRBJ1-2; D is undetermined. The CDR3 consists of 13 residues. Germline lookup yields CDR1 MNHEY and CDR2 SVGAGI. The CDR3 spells CASALGSNYGYTF. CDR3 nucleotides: TGTGCGAGCGCGCTAGGTTCGAACTATGGCTACACCTTC.

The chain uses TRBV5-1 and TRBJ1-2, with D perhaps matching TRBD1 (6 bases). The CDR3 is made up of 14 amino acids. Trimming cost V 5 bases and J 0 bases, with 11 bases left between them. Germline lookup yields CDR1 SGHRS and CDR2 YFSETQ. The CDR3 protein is CASRPTGSNYGYTF. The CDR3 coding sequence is TGCGCCAGCAGACCGACAGGATCTAACTATGGCTACACCTTC.

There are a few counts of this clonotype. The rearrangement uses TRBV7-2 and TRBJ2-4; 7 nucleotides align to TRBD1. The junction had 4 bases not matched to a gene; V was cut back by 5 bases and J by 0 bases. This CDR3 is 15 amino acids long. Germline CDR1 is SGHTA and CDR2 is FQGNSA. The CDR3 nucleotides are TGTGCCAGCAGCATGGGACAGCTAGCCAAAAACATTCAGTACTTC. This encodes CASSMGQLAKNIQYF. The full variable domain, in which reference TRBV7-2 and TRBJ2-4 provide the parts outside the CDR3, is GAGVSQSPSNKVTEKGKDVELRCDPISGHTALYWYRQSLGQGLEFLIYFQGNSAPDKSGLPSDRFSAERTGGSVSTLTIQRTQQEDSAVYLCASSMGQLAKNIQYFGAGTRLSVL.

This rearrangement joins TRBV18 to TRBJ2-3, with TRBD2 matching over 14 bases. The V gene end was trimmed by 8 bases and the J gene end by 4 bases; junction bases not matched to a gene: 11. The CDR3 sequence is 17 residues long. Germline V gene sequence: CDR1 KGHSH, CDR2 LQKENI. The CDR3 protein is CASRPRGTSGGADTQYF. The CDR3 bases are TGTGCCAGCCGGCCCCGGGGGACTAGCGGGGGTGCAGATACGCAGTATTTT.

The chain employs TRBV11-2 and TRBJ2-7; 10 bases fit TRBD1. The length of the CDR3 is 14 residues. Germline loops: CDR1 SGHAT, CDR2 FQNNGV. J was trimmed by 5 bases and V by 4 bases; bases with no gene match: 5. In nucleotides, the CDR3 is TGTGCCAGCAGCTCGGACAGGGGGGGTGACGAGCAGTACTTC. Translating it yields CASSSDRGGDEQYF.